The 19 T cell receptor beta chains listed next were all sequenced from one sample in a study of vaccination and CD4 T cells after COVID-19. Sample treatment: roughly 11-day PBMC culture with coronavirus spike peptide pools or control peptides (ViraFEST assay). No antigen is known for these receptors. Cultured CD4+ T cell DNA was sequenced using the Oncomine TCR Beta short-read assay. TCRdb called the PCR reads again in MiXCR, with one record for every CDR3 protein. Here the sample spans over 15,000 distinct CDR3 sequences, about two fifths being singletons. The sequencing used CD4+ T cells from blood, cultured in vitro, collected before SARS-CoV-2 vaccination. These receptors originate from a human donor who had recovered from COVID-19.

The CDR3 DNA is TGTGCCAGCAGCTCCAGACAGTCGGTGGATGCTAATCAGCCCCAGCATTTT. It yields the protein CASSSRQSVDANQPQHF. The chain carries TRBV7-2 and TRBJ1-5; tentative D call: TRBD1 (5 bases). This CDR3 is 17 amino acids long. Per the germline V gene, CDR1 is SGHTA and CDR2 is FQGNSA. With 4 bases removed from V and 4 bases from J, the gap between germline ends came to 20 bases.

This clonotype was seen a few times. The chain joins TRBV27 to TRBJ1-2; D remains unclear. Looked up from germline, CDR1 is MNHEY and CDR2 is SMNVEV (reference sequence). The V end was cut by 6 bases, the J end by 8 bases, with 16 bases between. The length of the CDR3 is 13 residues. The CDR3 spells CASSGSHQGGYTF. The CDR3 coding sequence is TGTGCCAGCAGCGGGAGTCACCAAGGGGGCTACACCTTC.

This clonotype has only a few counts. This chain links TRBV7-3 with TRBJ2-3, with TRBD2 identical over 9 bases. Germline CDR1 SGHTA, CDR2 FQGTGA. The V gene end was trimmed by 5 bases and the J gene end by 1 base; junction bases not matched to a gene: 4. CDR3 length: 15 amino acids. CDR3 protein: CASSPRLAGTDTQYF. CDR3 nucleotides: TGTGCCAGCAGCCCCCGACTAGCGGGCACAGATACGCAGTATTTT.

In DNA form, the CDR3 reads TGTGCCAGCAGTTACCGGGGACAGGGGGTATACGAGCAGTACTTC. Residues: CASSYRGQGVYEQYF. The rearrangement links TRBV6-5 to TRBJ2-7, with TRBD1 matching 11 bases. The germline V gene encodes CDR1 MNHEY and CDR2 SVGAGI. The CDR3 runs to 15 residues. V lost 2 bases and J lost 4; bases outside the gene matches: 4.

This clonotype showed up just a few times. V gene TRBV18 combines with J gene TRBJ2-5; D unresolved. Trimming cost V 4 bases and J 5 bases, with 8 bases left between them. Germline assignment: CDR1 KGHSH and CDR2 LQKENI. CDR3 size: 12 residues. CDR3 sequence reads: CASSLKGETQYF. CDR3 DNA: TGTGCCAGCTCACTCAAGGGTGAGACCCAGTACTTC.

The chain uses TRBV5-1 and TRBJ1-1; D unclear. CDR3 length: 14 amino acids. V lost 4 bases to trimming and J lost 4 bases, with 14 bases between them. Germline V gene sequence: CDR1 SGHRS, CDR2 YFSETQ. Here the CDR3 reads CASSLDVQLTEAFF. Written as DNA, the CDR3 is TGCGCCAGCAGCCTGGATGTCCAGCTCACTGAAGCTTTCTTT.

The CDR3 sequence is CASSPQGSDYGYTF. The DNA of the CDR3 is TGTGCCAGCAGCCCACAGGGATCTGACTATGGCTACACCTTC. This chain links TRBV5-6 with TRBJ1-2, with D maybe TRBD1 (6 bases). CDR3 length: 14 amino acids. Germline CDR1 reads SGHDT; CDR2 reads YYEEEE. V lost 4 bases, J lost 3 bases, and 13 bases lay in between.

This clonotype has more than one count but fewer than ten. This sequence joins TRBV7-2 and TRBJ1-2, with 9 bases fitting TRBD1. The CDR3 sequence is 14 residues long. The ends lost 5 bases at V and 5 bases at J; junction bases unmatched: 6. The germline gives CDR1 SGHTA, CDR2 FQGNSA. The CDR3 is CASSPRDREYGYTF. Here the CDR3 DNA reads TGTGCCAGCAGCCCTCGGGACAGGGAGTATGGCTACACCTTC.

The chain uses TRBV6-2 or TRBV6-3 and TRBJ2-1; 11 nucleotides agree with TRBD2. This CDR3 is 15 amino acids long. CDR1 is MNHEY and CDR2 is SVGEGT in the germline V gene. Trimming cost V 5 bases and J 9 bases; bases outside gene matches: 9. For the CDR3, the DNA is TGTGCCAGCAGTAAACTAGCGGGAGTTTCCGTTGAGCAGTTCTTC. Protein: CASSKLAGVSVEQFF.

The V and J genes are TRBV2 and TRBJ1-2; D perhaps matches TRBD1 (5 bases). The CDR3 consists of 13 residues. The germline CDR1 and CDR2 sequences are SNHLY and FYNNEI. V lost 6 bases, J lost 2 bases, and 10 bases lay in between. CDR3 sequence: CASRGDGNYGYTF. The CDR3 bases are TGTGCCAGCAGGGGGGACGGCAACTATGGCTACACCTTC.

J is TRBJ2-3 and V is TRBV7-2, with 7 bases identical to TRBD2. Trimming took 7 bases from V and 0 from J; bases not matched to a gene: 4. The germline V gene encodes CDR1 SGHTA and CDR2 FQGNSA. The CDR3 loop spans 14 amino acids. The CDR3 sequence: CASTSGPSTDTQYF. The CDR3 DNA reads TGTGCCAGCACTAGCGGACCTAGCACAGATACGCAGTATTTT.

This clonotype was counted a few times. The CDR3 DNA reads as TGTGCCAGCACCGACTATCTGGGTGGGCCCCAGCATTTT. It codes for CASTDYLGGPQHF. The gene calls are TRBV7-2 and TRBJ1-5; D gene uncertain. Germline values: CDR1 SGHTA, CDR2 FQGNSA. V dropped 7 bases and J dropped 9 bases, with 16 bases sitting between them. There are 13 residues in the CDR3.

J is TRBJ2-1 and V is TRBV28; the match to TRBD1 covers 7 bases. Germline trimming cut 4 bases from V and 4 bases from J; bases unmatched to any gene: 10. From germline, CDR1 is MDHEN and CDR2 SYDVKM. This CDR3 contains 16 residues. The CDR3 sequence is CASSSSMRQGYNEQFF. CDR3 in DNA: TGTGCCAGCAGTTCAAGCATGAGACAGGGTTACAATGAGCAGTTCTTC.

The table lists this clonotype with a count of one. This sequence joins TRBV5-4 and TRBJ1-2; weak D call: TRBD1 (6 bases). CDR1 and CDR2 from the germline V gene are SGHNT and YYREEE (reference sequence). This CDR3 has 14 residues. V shed 3 bases and J shed 4 bases, with 13 bases lying between them. CDR3 amino acids: CASSSRQGSYGYTF. CDR3 sequence (DNA): TGTGCCAGCAGCTCCAGGCAGGGGAGCTATGGCTACACCTTC.

The chain combines TRBV10-3 with TRBJ2-5; tentative D call: TRBD2 (5 bases). The CDR3 covers 15 residues. Germline CDR1 ENHRY, CDR2 SYGVKD. Trimming cost V 2 bases and J 5 bases, with 15 bases left between them. CDR3 nucleotide sequence: TGTGCCATCAGTGAGGCACAAGTCGGAGGCGAGACCCAGTACTTC. It specifies CAISEAQVGGETQYF.

The rearrangement uses TRBV5-4 and TRBJ1-1; the D is unclear. The CDR3 runs 15 residues. CDR1 is SGHNT, CDR2 YYREEE, per germline (reference sequence). Trimming cost V 3 bases and J 4 bases, with 16 bases left between them. In nucleotides, the CDR3 is TGTGCCAGCAGCTCTCCGCCCCTGGGGAGCACTGAAGCTTTCTTT. Amino acid sequence: CASSSPPLGSTEAFF.

J is TRBJ1-2 and V is TRBV7-8; D ambiguous. The CDR3 is 16 amino acids. Trimming took off 6 bases at V and 6 bases at J, with 23 bases between the two ends. CDR1 and CDR2 (germline): SGHVS, FQNEAQ. The CDR3: CASRLITGEYGNGYTF. The CDR3 DNA sequence: TGTGCCAGCAGGCTAATCACGGGCGAATACGGGAATGGCTACACCTTC.

V and J are TRBV6-2 or TRBV6-3 and TRBJ2-7, with D perhaps matching TRBD1 (5 bases). The V gene lost 2 bases and the J gene lost 0 bases, with 11 bases spanning the gap. Per germline, CDR1 MNHEY and CDR2 SVGEGT. This CDR3 is 15 amino acids long. The CDR3, as DNA: TGTGCCAGCAGTTACGTGTTTGACAGCTCCTACGAGCAGTACTTC. It encodes CASSYVFDSSYEQYF.

The rearrangement joins TRBV6-2 or TRBV6-3 to TRBJ2-7; 9 bases line up with TRBD1. In germline, CDR1 is MNHEY, CDR2 SVGEGT. This CDR3 has 13 residues. Trimming at V came to 8 bases and at J to 3 bases, leaving 5 bases not matched to a gene. The CDR3 bases are TGTGCCAGCCACTCGACAGGGGGCTACGAGCAGTACTTC. Its protein is CASHSTGGYEQYF.